Here is one TCR beta chain with its context. Its antigen is not known. Germline is not matched at one junction end, which may reflect a read error. The record originates from a study of cytomegalovirus exposure and HLA in healthy donors. The PCR ran on 60 Vbeta and 13 Jbeta primers. Repertoires were generated with immunoSEQ multiplex PCR, while TCRdb's copy carries only in-frame clones and drops some. The sample gives some 70,000 clones, around 85% of which show up once; 2% to 2.5% is in the top ten. Whole-study results and caveats: For most TCR beta V segments, an earlier analysis put the productive rate at about 87% or about 30% of the time. Immune exposure data for these donors was limited to CMV serostatus.

Healthy donors of bone marrow made up the group. The sample was PBMCs. This clonotype was sampled from a woman between 50 and 59 years old in good health and CMV-seronegative.

CDR3 sequence reads: CASNYAYTFHGTGFLSQPQHF. The CDR3 DNA reads as TGTGCTAGCAACTACGCCTATACTTTTCACGGGACAGGGTTTTTGAGTCAGCCCCAGCATTTT. The gene calls are TRBV7-7 and TRBJ1-5; 9 bases are a match to TRBD1. Germline lookup yields CDR1 SSHAT and CDR2 FNYEAQ (reference sequence). This CDR3 is built from 21 residues.